One sample yielded the 29 T cell receptor beta chains listed below, sequenced in a study of OX40 agonist ivuxolimab in advanced cancers. Sequenced by immunoSEQ multiplex PCR; TCRdb stores in-frame clones only, minus some. The sample carries some 100,000 clones, about nine tenths recorded once. Sequencing used CD4+ or CD8+ T cells sorted from blood, obtained in a trial of the OX40 agonist ivuxolimab. These receptors were collected from an adult with an advanced solid tumor such as melanoma, head and neck, liver or kidney cancer.

The V gene is TRBV6-1, the J gene TRBJ2-2; D possibly corresponds to TRBD2 (5 bases). Deletions cut 6 bases from V and 6 bases from J, with 8 bases between. The CDR3 has 12 amino acids. Germline V CDR1 and CDR2: MNHNS, SASEGT. The CDR3: CASRRRAGELFF. CDR3 sequence (DNA): TGTGCCAGCAGGCGGCGGGCCGGGGAGCTGTTTTTT.

This clone occurred a few times. This chain joins TRBV4-1 and TRBJ2-7, with 12 bases matching TRBD2. Trimming cost V 4 bases and J 0 bases; bases outside gene matches: 1. The CDR3 totals 15 residues. From germline, CDR1 is MGHRA and CDR2 YSYEKL. This CDR3 is CASSPTSGSSYEQYF. The CDR3 nucleotides read TGCGCCAGCAGCCCGACTAGCGGGAGCTCCTACGAGCAGTACTTC.

The J gene is TRBJ2-3, the V gene TRBV4-2, with D uncertain. Trimming removed 3 bases at V and 2 bases at J, with 12 bases between. There are 15 residues in the CDR3. Germline CDR1 LGHNA, CDR2 YNFKEQ. The CDR3 sequence: CASSHRWLTTDTQYF. The DNA of the CDR3 is TGTGCCAGCAGCCACAGGTGGCTGACCACAGATACGCAGTATTTT.

This clone was seen only once. The V and J genes are TRBV5-1 and TRBJ2-3; 8 bases agree with TRBD1. The J segment lost 4 bases and the V segment lost 2 bases, leaving 6 bases of the junction unmatched. The germline V gene has CDR1 SGHRS and CDR2 YFSETQ. The CDR3 spans 15 residues. This CDR3 is CASSFSGGRPDTQYF. The CDR3 DNA is TGCGCCAGCAGCTTCTCAGGGGGCCGACCAGATACGCAGTATTTT.

CDR3 sequence (DNA): TGTGCCAGCAGCTTAAGGCCAGCGGGAGGGCCCGATGAGCAGTTCTTC. This translates into CASSLRPAGGPDEQFF. V is TRBV7-3 and J is TRBJ2-1, with TRBD2 matching over 10 bases. Germline V gene lookup returns CDR1 SGHTA and CDR2 FQGTGA. The J segment lost 8 bases and the V segment lost 1 base, leaving 8 bases of the junction unmatched. The length of the CDR3 is 16 residues.

The rearrangement uses TRBV10-3 and TRBJ2-1; the D gene could be TRBD1 or TRBD2 (5 bases each). There are 14 residues in the CDR3. V was pared by 3 bases and J by 7 bases, with 13 bases between. The germline V gene has CDR1 ENHRY and CDR2 SYGVKD. CDR3 sequence reads: CAISDNRDRNEQFF. The CDR3 DNA reads TGTGCCATCAGTGACAACCGGGACCGTAATGAGCAGTTCTTC.

The chain employs TRBV28 and TRBJ2-7; 9 bases match TRBD1. From germline, CDR1 is MDHEN and CDR2 SYDVKM. The CDR3 covers 14 residues. V lost 7 bases, J lost 0 bases, and 4 bases stayed unmatched. The chain's CDR3 is CASKGTGSSYEQYF. The CDR3 nucleotides read TGTGCCAGCAAGGGGACAGGGAGCTCCTACGAGCAGTACTTC.

V usage is TRBV25-1 and J usage is TRBJ2-1; D unclear. V lost 0 bases and J 0 bases, leaving 0 bases between the germline ends. From germline, CDR1 is MGHDK and CDR2 SYGVNS. This CDR3 spans 13 amino acids. CDR3 DNA sequence: TGTGCCAGCAGTGAATACTCCTACAATGAGCAGTTCTTC. Translated: CASSEYSYNEQFF.

This clone was counted only a few times. This chain joins TRBV9 and TRBJ2-7; 7 nucleotides match TRBD1. The CDR3 covers 16 residues. With 3 bases clipped from V and 1 base from J, the junction kept 10 bases outside the gene matches. Germline CDR1 SGDLS, CDR2 YYNGEE. The CDR3 is CASSASGTALSYEQYF. The CDR3 DNA sequence: TGTGCCAGCAGCGCATCCGGGACAGCTCTTTCCTACGAGCAGTACTTC.

This clone was seen more than once but under ten times. The rearrangement joins TRBV2 to TRBJ1-5, with 9 bases lining up with TRBD1. The CDR3 extends over 15 amino acids. V lost 0 bases and J lost 7; bases outside the gene matches: 4. Germline V lookup: CDR1 SNHLY, CDR2 FYNNEI. DNA for the CDR3: TGTGCCAGCAGTGAAGCAGGACAGGGGAACCAGCCCCAGCATTTT. Translating gives CASSEAGQGNQPQHF.

V gene TRBV5-1 combines with J gene TRBJ2-1; the D is unclear. The V end lost 5 bases, the J end lost 0 bases, and 9 bases lay between the germline ends. This CDR3 has 14 residues. The germline CDR1 and CDR2 sequences are SGHRS and YFSETQ. The CDR3 spells CASRRTSSYNEQFF. The DNA of the CDR3 is TGCGCCAGCAGGCGGACGAGCTCCTACAATGAGCAGTTCTTC.

The V and J genes are TRBV5-4 and TRBJ2-7; D unclear. Trimming removed 0 bases from V and 0 bases from J, with 7 bases in between. This CDR3 region has 14 residues. Germline CDR1 SGHNT, CDR2 YYREEE (reference sequence). CDR3 nucleotide sequence: TGTGCCAGCAGCTTGGAGCCGGACTCCTACGAGCAGTACTTC. Translating it yields CASSLEPDSYEQYF. Full variable domain (outside the CDR3, taken from reference TRBV5-4 and TRBJ2-7): ETGVTQSPTHLIKTRGQQVTLRCSSQSGHNTVSWYQQALGQGPQFIFQYYREEENGRGNFPPRFSGLQFPNYSSELNVNALELDDSALYLCASSLEPDSYEQYFGPGTRLTVT.

V usage is TRBV28 and J usage is TRBJ2-1; D perhaps matches TRBD1 (7 bases). Germline V gives CDR1 MDHEN, CDR2 SYDVKM. The V and J ends lost 7 bases and 2 bases respectively, with 12 bases between them. The length of the CDR3 is 14 residues. Here the CDR3 reads CASTEGAAYNEQFF. The CDR3 DNA reads as TGTGCCAGCACGGAGGGGGCCGCCTACAATGAGCAGTTCTTC.

This clone was seen a single time. The chain has TRBV6-6 and TRBJ2-7; perhaps TRBD1 as D (6 bases). The CDR3 is 14 amino acids. Germline loops: CDR1 MNHNY, CDR2 SVGAGI (reference sequence). V dropped 2 bases and J dropped 2 bases, with 10 bases sitting between them. The CDR3 region is CASSYRTETYEQYF. The CDR3 bases are TGTGCCAGCAGTTACCGGACAGAGACCTACGAGCAGTACTTC.

The chain links TRBV7-9 to TRBJ1-4; 11 bases agree with TRBD1. This CDR3 is built from 18 residues. Unmatched junction bases numbered 17, after V lost 7 bases and J lost 7 bases. CDR1 SEHNR and CDR2 FQNEAQ come from the germline V gene (reference sequence). The CDR3 sequence is CASNFGRGQGASGEKLFF. The CDR3 region has the DNA TGTGCCAGCAACTTTGGCCGTGGACAGGGGGCATCTGGTGAAAAACTGTTTTTT.

This clone was seen only a few times. The V gene is TRBV28, the J gene TRBJ1-4; the D is unclear. Germline CDR1 is MDHEN and CDR2 is SYDVKM. The CDR3 is made up of 12 amino acids. V was cut by 3 bases and J by 8 bases, with 7 bases left in between. For the CDR3, the DNA is TGTGCCAGCAGTTTGGTTAGAGAAAAACTGTTTTTT. Translation: CASSLVREKLFF.

V and J are TRBV9 and TRBJ2-3, with TRBD1 identical over 10 bases. The V segment lost 5 bases and the J segment 5 bases; nucleotides outside the gene matches: 8. Germline CDR1 is SGDLS and CDR2 is YYNGEE. The CDR3 spans 15 residues. CDR3 loop: CASSGDRGAGDTQYF. Written as DNA, the CDR3 is TGTGCCAGCAGTGGGGACAGGGGTGCGGGAGATACGCAGTATTTT. The full variable domain, with the rest looked up from reference TRBV9 and TRBJ2-3, is DSGVTQTPKHLITATGQRVTLRCSPRSGDLSVYWYQQSLDQGLQFLIQYYNGEERAKGNILERFSAQQFPDLHSELNLSSLELGDSALYFCASSGDRGAGDTQYFGPGTRLTVL.

The chain joins TRBV4-3 to TRBJ2-5, with a tentative D call TRBD2 (6 bases). From germline, CDR1 is LGHNA and CDR2 YSLEER. The CDR3 is 13 residues long. The V end lost 1 base, the J end lost 4 bases, and 7 bases lay between the germline ends. The CDR3 spells CASSQGLVETQYF. The CDR3 bases are TGCGCCAGCAGCCAAGGACTAGTAGAGACCCAGTACTTC.

This chain uses TRBV7-2 with TRBJ2-5, with D tentatively TRBD1 or TRBD2 (6 bases each). The CDR3 spans 16 residues. Per the germline V gene, CDR1 is SGHTA and CDR2 is FQGNSA. V dropped 1 base and J dropped 4 bases, with 16 bases sitting between them. The CDR3 region is CASSLGRIRGGETQYF. Here the CDR3 DNA reads TGTGCCAGCAGCTTAGGTAGAATCAGGGGAGGAGAGACCCAGTACTTC.

The chain uses TRBV7-6 and TRBJ2-5; D gene uncertain. CDR3 length: 15 residues. Trimming left V 1 base short and J 1 base short, with 10 bases between. Germline V gives CDR1 SGHVS, CDR2 FNYEAQ. CDR3 nucleotides: TGTGCCAGCAGCTTAGTCTCGCGAATCCAAGAGACCCAGTACTTC. As protein: CASSLVSRIQETQYF. Full variable domain (rest looked up from reference TRBV7-6 and TRBJ2-5): GAGVSQSPRYKVTKRGQDVALRCDPISGHVSLYWYRQALGQGPEFLTYFNYEAQQDKSGLPNDRFSAERPEGSISTLTIQRTEQRDSAMYRCASSLVSRIQETQYFGPGTRLLVL.

This chain uses TRBV16 with TRBJ2-6; D unclear. The germline V gene encodes CDR1 KGHSY and CDR2 FQNENV. Trimming pared 4 bases from V and 4 bases from J, leaving 5 bases between. This CDR3 is built from 13 residues. The CDR3 DNA is TGTGCCAGCAGCCTGACAGGGGCCAACGTCCTGACTTTC. Protein: CASSLTGANVLTF.

The chain has TRBV7-9 and TRBJ2-1, with 9 nucleotides matching TRBD2. Germline assignment: CDR1 SEHNR and CDR2 FQNEAQ (reference sequence). CDR3 length: 15 amino acids. V was pared by 4 bases and J by 4 bases, with 5 bases of the junction left unmatched. CDR3 in DNA: TGTGCCAGCAGCTCTACTAGCGGGCGGTACAATGAGCAGTTCTTC. Protein sequence: CASSSTSGRYNEQFF.

This chain links TRBV9 with TRBJ1-3; D not certain. The CDR3 spans 16 residues. The V end was cut by 0 bases, the J end by 0 bases, with 10 bases between. CDR1 is SGDLS, CDR2 YYNGEE, per germline. Here the CDR3 reads CASSVAASNSGNTIYF. DNA for the CDR3: TGTGCCAGCAGCGTAGCGGCCTCCAACTCTGGAAACACCATATATTTT.

The chain has TRBV5-1 and TRBJ1-2, with a possible D match to TRBD1 (6 bases). In germline, CDR1 is SGHRS, CDR2 YFSETQ. V was pared by 3 bases and J by 10 bases, with 13 bases between. CDR3 size: 12 residues. The CDR3 spells CASSSDRTDYTF. CDR3 coding DNA: TGCGCCAGCAGCTCTGACAGGACCGACTACACCTTC.

V usage is TRBV7-6 and J usage is TRBJ1-3; TRBD1 agrees at 7 bases. This CDR3 has 14 amino acids. V trimming: 5 bases; J trimming: 3 bases; junction bases outside the gene matches: 4. Germline lookup yields CDR1 SGHVS and CDR2 FNYEAQ. CDR3 in DNA: TGTGCCAGCAGCCTTGACAGGGTTGGAAACACCATATATTTT. This gives the protein CASSLDRVGNTIYF. Full variable domain (missing parts from reference TRBV7-6 and TRBJ1-3): GAGVSQSPRYKVTKRGQDVALRCDPISGHVSLYWYRQALGQGPEFLTYFNYEAQQDKSGLPNDRFSAERPEGSISTLTIQRTEQRDSAMYRCASSLDRVGNTIYFGEGSWLTVV.

The chain has TRBV7-8 and TRBJ2-7, with 10 bases that match TRBD1. CDR1 is SGHVS, CDR2 FQNEAQ, per germline. The trim removed 5 bases at V and 2 bases at J, leaving 6 bases unmatched. The CDR3 is made up of 15 amino acids. Here the CDR3 reads CASSPRTGGPYEQYF. The CDR3 nucleotides are TGTGCCAGCAGCCCGCGGACAGGGGGACCCTACGAGCAGTACTTC.

The sample holds one count of this clone. The chain links TRBV5-4 to TRBJ2-5, with 10 bases fitting TRBD1. The CDR3 spans 17 residues. V shed 4 bases and J 4 bases; nucleotides not matched to a gene: 13. CDR1 is SGHNT and CDR2 is YYREEE in the germline V gene (reference sequence). CDR3 region: CASSPVRGQGRGETQYF. In DNA form, the CDR3 reads TGTGCCAGCAGCCCAGTCAGGGGACAGGGGAGGGGAGAGACCCAGTACTTC. The complete variable domain, with remaining parts taken from reference TRBV5-4 and TRBJ2-5, reads ETGVTQSPTHLIKTRGQQVTLRCSSQSGHNTVSWYQQALGQGPQFIFQYYREEENGRGNFPPRFSGLQFPNYSSELNVNALELDDSALYLCASSPVRGQGRGETQYFGPGTRLLVL.

The chain couples TRBV6-5 to TRBJ2-1; no clear D. The CDR3 contains 15 residues. V was pared by 2 bases and J by 1 base, with 9 bases between. The germline V gene encodes CDR1 MNHEY and CDR2 SVGAGI. This chain's CDR3 is CASSYVFRSYNEQFF. The CDR3 region has the DNA TGTGCCAGCAGTTACGTCTTTAGGTCCTACAATGAGCAGTTCTTC.

The chain combines TRBV7-2 with TRBJ2-6; the D gene could be TRBD1 or TRBD2 (5 bases each). From germline, CDR1 is SGHTA and CDR2 FQGNSA. The CDR3 runs 15 residues. Deletions cut 7 bases from V and 3 bases from J, with 13 bases between. Written as DNA, the CDR3 is TGTGCCAGCACCACCGGGGCAGGTGGGGCCAACGTCCTGACTTTC. It specifies CASTTGAGGANVLTF.